The 5 T cell receptor beta chains given below trace back to one sample, sequenced in a study of shared clonotypes between healthy human individuals. Clones were read by immunoSEQ multiplex PCR, and TCRdb kept only the in-frame ones, dropping some. The table records roughly 650,000 clones, about 96% of them present only once. CD45RO-negative CD8 cells positively selected for CCR7 made up the naive population, which excluded terminally differentiated effector memory CD45RA+ cells. Source material: naive CD8+ T cells sorted from blood. The receptors stem from a woman in her 30s in good health.

The chain is built from TRBV19 and TRBJ2-7; 13 nucleotides line up with TRBD2. Looked up from germline, CDR1 is LNHDA and CDR2 is SQIVND (reference sequence). The CDR3 covers 15 residues. The V and J ends lost 4 bases and 7 bases, in that order; junction bases with no gene match: 7. This CDR3 is CASSNLPGLAGEQYF. The CDR3 nucleotides are TGTGCCAGTAGTAACCTCCCGGGACTAGCGGGAGAGCAGTACTTC.

J is TRBJ2-5 and V is TRBV11-2; possibly TRBD2 for D (6 bases). CDR1 is SGHAT, CDR2 FQNNGV, per germline. Between the trimmed V and J ends, which lost 1 base and 5 bases, there was a span of 17 bases. The CDR3 totals 16 residues. CDR3 protein: CASSLGGLPGEETQYF. The CDR3 coding sequence is TGTGCCAGCAGCTTAGGAGGTCTCCCGGGGGAGGAGACCCAGTACTTC.

The chain joins TRBV5-5 to TRBJ2-3, with TRBD1 matching 8 bases. The V gene end was trimmed by 4 bases and the J gene end by 4 bases; junction bases not matched to a gene: 5. The germline gives CDR1 SGHKS, CDR2 YYEKEE (reference sequence). This CDR3 has 14 amino acids. CDR3: CASSVDRGADTQYF. DNA for the CDR3: TGTGCCAGCAGCGTCGACAGGGGAGCAGATACGCAGTATTTT.

This clone was detected once. The chain has TRBV6-5 and TRBJ2-4; D is unresolved. Germline-derived CDR1 and CDR2 are MNHEY and SVGAGI. CDR3 length: 15 residues. Trimming cost V 0 bases and J 7 bases, with 13 bases left between them. As DNA, the CDR3 is TGTGCCAGCAGTTACTCGGCGGCTCGGCCTAACATTCAGTACTTC. Its protein product is CASSYSAARPNIQYF.

This clone was detected once. J is TRBJ1-1 and V is TRBV6-5; 10 bases are shared with TRBD1. Germline V gene sequence: CDR1 MNHEY, CDR2 SVGAGI. The CDR3 is made up of 14 amino acids. With 5 bases clipped from V and 4 bases from J, the junction kept 4 bases outside the gene matches. The CDR3 DNA is TGTGCCAGCAGTCACGACAGGGGGCCCACTGAAGCTTTCTTT. This gives the protein CASSHDRGPTEAFF.